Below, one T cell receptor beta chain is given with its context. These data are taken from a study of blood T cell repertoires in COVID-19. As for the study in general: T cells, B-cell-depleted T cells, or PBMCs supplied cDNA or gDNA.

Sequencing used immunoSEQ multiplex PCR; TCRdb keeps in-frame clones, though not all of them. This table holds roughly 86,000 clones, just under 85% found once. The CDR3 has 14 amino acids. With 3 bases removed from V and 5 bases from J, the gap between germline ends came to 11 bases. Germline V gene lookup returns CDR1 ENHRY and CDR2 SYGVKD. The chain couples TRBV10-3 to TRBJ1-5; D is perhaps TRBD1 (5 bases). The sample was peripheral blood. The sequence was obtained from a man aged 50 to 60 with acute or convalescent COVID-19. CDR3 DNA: TGTGCCATCAGTGACAAGGGGCCCGATCAGCCCCAGCATTTT. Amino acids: CAISDKGPDQPQHF.